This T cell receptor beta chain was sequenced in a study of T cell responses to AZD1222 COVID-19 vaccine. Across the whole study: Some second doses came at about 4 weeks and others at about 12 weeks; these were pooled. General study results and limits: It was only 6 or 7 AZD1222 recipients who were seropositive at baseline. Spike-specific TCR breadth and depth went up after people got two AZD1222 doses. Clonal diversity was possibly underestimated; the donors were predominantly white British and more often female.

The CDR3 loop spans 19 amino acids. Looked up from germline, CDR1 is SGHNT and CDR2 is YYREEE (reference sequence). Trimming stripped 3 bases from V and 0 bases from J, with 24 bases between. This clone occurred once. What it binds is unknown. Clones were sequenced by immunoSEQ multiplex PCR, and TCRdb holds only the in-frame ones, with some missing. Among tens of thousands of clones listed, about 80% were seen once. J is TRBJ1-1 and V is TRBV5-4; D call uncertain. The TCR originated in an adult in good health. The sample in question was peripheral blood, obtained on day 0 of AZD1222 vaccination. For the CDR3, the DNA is TGTGCCAGCAGCTACATTGGCAGCTCAAGTTATATGATGAACACTGAAGCTTTCTTT. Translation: CASSYIGSSSYMMNTEAFF.